This T cell receptor beta chain was sequenced in a study of CD8 T cells in Susac syndrome. The CDR3 is 15 residues long. CDR1 and CDR2 from the germline V gene are SGHNT and YYREEE (reference sequence). V gave up 0 bases and J gave up 9 bases, with 13 bases separating them. RNA, at about 0.5 to 1 ug, was reverse transcribed with random hexamers. TCR beta CDR3 was amplified by immunoSEQ multiplex PCR. This amplification extended across 54 Vbeta and 13 Jbeta segments. Via MiXCR, TCRdb re-called the immunoSEQ multiplex PCR reads, giving one row per CDR3 protein. This table has roughly 300,000 distinct CDR3 sequences, 70% to 90% appearing once. Sequencing of TCR beta covered CD8+ and CD4+ T cells obtained from blood. Bulk CD8+ and CD4+ cells came from magnetic negative isolation; CD8+ TEMRA by FACS.

The receptor's source is a human donor with multiple sclerosis. Sequencing input: CD8+ T cells from PBMCs. The V call is TRBV5-4, the J call TRBJ1-6; weak D call: TRBD1 (5 bases). CDR3 region: CASSLDRSMVSPLHF. In DNA form, the CDR3 reads TGTGCCAGCAGCTTGGACAGGTCTATGGTTTCACCCCTCCACTTT.